These T cell receptor beta chains were read from a single sample in a study of T-cell memory formation after mild COVID-19. TCRdb reprocessed the 5' RACE reads with MiXCR, giving one entry per CDR3 protein. This sample has around 35,000 distinct CDR3 sequences, with 7.5% to 8% found just once. Sequenced input: PBMCs or a T cell subset sorted from them (not recorded which). These receptors all come from a man younger than 30 who had mild COVID-19 (a few samples of this study predate the infection). Cell type and time point are not known. CDR3s include the opening cysteine and the closing phenylalanine or tryptophan. Each record gives: J gene, V gene, clone size, D gene, CDR3 DNA, CDR3 protein. The D gene is left open where the match is weak. The size of a clone is reported for some rows only, either as once, few or many, or as a class for expanded clones.

J gene: TRBJ2-1
V gene: TRBV11-2
clone size: many
D gene: TRBD2
CDR3 DNA: TGTGCCAGCAGCTTAAGGGTAGCGGGGGTTAATGAGCAGTTCTTC
CDR3 protein: CASSLRVAGVNEQFF

J gene: TRBJ1-2
V gene: TRBV4-1
clone size: many
D gene: -
CDR3 DNA: TGCGCCAGCAGCCAACTATCAATCGGACAAGGGTGGGACTATGGCTACACCTTC
CDR3 protein: CASSQLSIGQGWDYGYTF

J gene: TRBJ2-1
V gene: TRBV3-1
clone size: many
D gene: TRBD2
CDR3 DNA: TGTGCCAGCAGCCAAGGTCGGGGGGGGTACTATTGGGAGCAGTTCTTC
CDR3 protein: CASSQGRGGYYWEQFF

J gene: TRBJ2-1
V gene: TRBV5-1
clone size: many
D gene: -
CDR3 DNA: TGCGCCAGCAGGTTGGGGACCTCCTACAATGAGCAGTTCTTC
CDR3 protein: CASRLGTSYNEQFF

J gene: TRBJ2-2
V gene: TRBV12-3/TRBV12-4
clone size: many
D gene: -
CDR3 DNA: TGTGCCAGCAGTTTTAACCGGGATCCTAACACCGGGGAGCTGTTTTTT
CDR3 protein: CASSFNRDPNTGELFF

J gene: TRBJ2-1
V gene: TRBV5-1
clone size: many
D gene: -
CDR3 DNA: TGCGCCAGCAGCCAGGATCCGGGACATGGGTACAATGAGCAGTTCTTC
CDR3 protein: CASSQDPGHGYNEQFF

J gene: TRBJ2-3
V gene: TRBV5-1
clone size: many
D gene: TRBD2
CDR3 DNA: TGCGCCAGCAGCTCCACTAGCGGGGGGGATACGCAGTATTTT
CDR3 protein: CASSSTSGGDTQYF

J gene: TRBJ2-5
V gene: TRBV5-1
clone size: -
D gene: TRBD1
CDR3 DNA: TGCGCCAGCAGCAGTACCGGGACAGGAGAAGAGACCCAGTACTTC
CDR3 protein: CASSSTGTGEETQYF

J gene: TRBJ2-5
V gene: TRBV5-1
clone size: many
D gene: TRBD1
CDR3 DNA: TGCGCCAGCAGCTTGATTGGACAGGGGGCGGCGGAGACCCAGTACTTC
CDR3 protein: CASSLIGQGAAETQYF

J gene: TRBJ2-2
V gene: TRBV9
clone size: -
D gene: -
CDR3 DNA: TGTGCCAGCAGCCTCCGCGGTGGAGGGCACACCGGGGAGCTGTTTTTT
CDR3 protein: CASSLRGGGHTGELFF

J gene: TRBJ1-5
V gene: TRBV7-2
clone size: few
D gene: -
CDR3 DNA: TGTGCCAGCAGCACAAGAGGACAACAGCCCCAGCATTTT
CDR3 protein: CASSTRGQQPQHF

J gene: TRBJ2-2
V gene: TRBV3-1
clone size: -
D gene: -
CDR3 DNA: TGTGCCAGCAGCCGACCGGCTAGCGACCCTAATCGGCTGTTTTTT
CDR3 protein: CASSRPASDPNRLFF

J gene: TRBJ2-6
V gene: TRBV4-1
clone size: many
D gene: TRBD1
CDR3 DNA: TGCGCCAGCAGCCAACCGGGACAGCTAACCGTCCTGACTTTC
CDR3 protein: CASSQPGQLTVLTF

J gene: TRBJ2-3
V gene: TRBV20-1
clone size: many
D gene: TRBD2
CDR3 DNA: TGCAGTGCTAGAGTCGGCGGGGGGGCAGATACGCAGTATTTT
CDR3 protein: CSARVGGGADTQYF

J gene: TRBJ1-4
V gene: TRBV28
clone size: many
D gene: TRBD1
CDR3 DNA: TGTGCCACACAGGGGGCGAATGAAAAACTGTTTTTT
CDR3 protein: CATQGANEKLFF